This TCR beta chain was identified during a study of CD8+CD57+ T cells in acquired aplastic anemia. The study's findings and limits: Any difference that existed in CD8+ Simpson's diversity between patients and controls was not significant. Patients and controls shared 25 to 35 CD8+ CDR3 sequences, highly expressed in patients.

All sequencing subjects had displayed CD8+CD57+ cell expansion on flow cytometry. Severe acquired aplastic anemia was present in every patient. TCR beta VDJ and CDR3 were profiled, and genomic DNA was the template. MiXCR, run by TCRdb on the reads, gives a single entry per CDR3 protein. The table has roughly 180,000 distinct CDR3 sequences, 63% seen once. Regarding this clonotype: Its target is not known.

This CDR3 has 16 residues. V dropped 4 bases and J dropped 1 base, with 19 bases sitting between them. CDR1 SQVTM and CDR2 ANQGSEA come from the germline V gene. The chain is built from TRBV29-1 and TRBJ1-1, with D perhaps TRBD1 (5 bases). Sample: sorted CD4+, CD8+, or CD8+CD57+ T cells (not recorded which) from PBMCs. The sequence was obtained from a human donor with aplastic anemia. Written as DNA, the CDR3 is TGCAGCGTTGTTGCTTCTTGGGCAGGGAGGAACACTGAAGCTTTCTTT. This sequence encodes CSVVASWAGRNTEAFF.